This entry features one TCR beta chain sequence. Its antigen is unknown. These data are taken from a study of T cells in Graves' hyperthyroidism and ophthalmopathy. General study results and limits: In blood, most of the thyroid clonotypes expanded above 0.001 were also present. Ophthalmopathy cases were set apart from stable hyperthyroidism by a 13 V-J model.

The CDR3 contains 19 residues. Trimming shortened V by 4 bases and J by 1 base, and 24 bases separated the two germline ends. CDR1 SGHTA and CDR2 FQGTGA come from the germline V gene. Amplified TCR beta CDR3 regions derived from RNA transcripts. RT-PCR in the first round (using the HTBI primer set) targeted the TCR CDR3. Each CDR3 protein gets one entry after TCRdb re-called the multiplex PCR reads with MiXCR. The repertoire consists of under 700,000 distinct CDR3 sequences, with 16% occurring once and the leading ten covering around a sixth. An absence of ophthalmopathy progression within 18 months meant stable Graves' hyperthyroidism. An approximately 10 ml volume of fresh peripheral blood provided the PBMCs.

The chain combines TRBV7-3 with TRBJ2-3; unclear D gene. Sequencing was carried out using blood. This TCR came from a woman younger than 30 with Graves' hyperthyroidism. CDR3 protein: CASSYGRGTEGSGTDTQYF. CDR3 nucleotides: TGTGCCAGCAGCTACGGCCGCGGAACCGAAGGTTCCGGCACAGATACGCAGTATTTT.